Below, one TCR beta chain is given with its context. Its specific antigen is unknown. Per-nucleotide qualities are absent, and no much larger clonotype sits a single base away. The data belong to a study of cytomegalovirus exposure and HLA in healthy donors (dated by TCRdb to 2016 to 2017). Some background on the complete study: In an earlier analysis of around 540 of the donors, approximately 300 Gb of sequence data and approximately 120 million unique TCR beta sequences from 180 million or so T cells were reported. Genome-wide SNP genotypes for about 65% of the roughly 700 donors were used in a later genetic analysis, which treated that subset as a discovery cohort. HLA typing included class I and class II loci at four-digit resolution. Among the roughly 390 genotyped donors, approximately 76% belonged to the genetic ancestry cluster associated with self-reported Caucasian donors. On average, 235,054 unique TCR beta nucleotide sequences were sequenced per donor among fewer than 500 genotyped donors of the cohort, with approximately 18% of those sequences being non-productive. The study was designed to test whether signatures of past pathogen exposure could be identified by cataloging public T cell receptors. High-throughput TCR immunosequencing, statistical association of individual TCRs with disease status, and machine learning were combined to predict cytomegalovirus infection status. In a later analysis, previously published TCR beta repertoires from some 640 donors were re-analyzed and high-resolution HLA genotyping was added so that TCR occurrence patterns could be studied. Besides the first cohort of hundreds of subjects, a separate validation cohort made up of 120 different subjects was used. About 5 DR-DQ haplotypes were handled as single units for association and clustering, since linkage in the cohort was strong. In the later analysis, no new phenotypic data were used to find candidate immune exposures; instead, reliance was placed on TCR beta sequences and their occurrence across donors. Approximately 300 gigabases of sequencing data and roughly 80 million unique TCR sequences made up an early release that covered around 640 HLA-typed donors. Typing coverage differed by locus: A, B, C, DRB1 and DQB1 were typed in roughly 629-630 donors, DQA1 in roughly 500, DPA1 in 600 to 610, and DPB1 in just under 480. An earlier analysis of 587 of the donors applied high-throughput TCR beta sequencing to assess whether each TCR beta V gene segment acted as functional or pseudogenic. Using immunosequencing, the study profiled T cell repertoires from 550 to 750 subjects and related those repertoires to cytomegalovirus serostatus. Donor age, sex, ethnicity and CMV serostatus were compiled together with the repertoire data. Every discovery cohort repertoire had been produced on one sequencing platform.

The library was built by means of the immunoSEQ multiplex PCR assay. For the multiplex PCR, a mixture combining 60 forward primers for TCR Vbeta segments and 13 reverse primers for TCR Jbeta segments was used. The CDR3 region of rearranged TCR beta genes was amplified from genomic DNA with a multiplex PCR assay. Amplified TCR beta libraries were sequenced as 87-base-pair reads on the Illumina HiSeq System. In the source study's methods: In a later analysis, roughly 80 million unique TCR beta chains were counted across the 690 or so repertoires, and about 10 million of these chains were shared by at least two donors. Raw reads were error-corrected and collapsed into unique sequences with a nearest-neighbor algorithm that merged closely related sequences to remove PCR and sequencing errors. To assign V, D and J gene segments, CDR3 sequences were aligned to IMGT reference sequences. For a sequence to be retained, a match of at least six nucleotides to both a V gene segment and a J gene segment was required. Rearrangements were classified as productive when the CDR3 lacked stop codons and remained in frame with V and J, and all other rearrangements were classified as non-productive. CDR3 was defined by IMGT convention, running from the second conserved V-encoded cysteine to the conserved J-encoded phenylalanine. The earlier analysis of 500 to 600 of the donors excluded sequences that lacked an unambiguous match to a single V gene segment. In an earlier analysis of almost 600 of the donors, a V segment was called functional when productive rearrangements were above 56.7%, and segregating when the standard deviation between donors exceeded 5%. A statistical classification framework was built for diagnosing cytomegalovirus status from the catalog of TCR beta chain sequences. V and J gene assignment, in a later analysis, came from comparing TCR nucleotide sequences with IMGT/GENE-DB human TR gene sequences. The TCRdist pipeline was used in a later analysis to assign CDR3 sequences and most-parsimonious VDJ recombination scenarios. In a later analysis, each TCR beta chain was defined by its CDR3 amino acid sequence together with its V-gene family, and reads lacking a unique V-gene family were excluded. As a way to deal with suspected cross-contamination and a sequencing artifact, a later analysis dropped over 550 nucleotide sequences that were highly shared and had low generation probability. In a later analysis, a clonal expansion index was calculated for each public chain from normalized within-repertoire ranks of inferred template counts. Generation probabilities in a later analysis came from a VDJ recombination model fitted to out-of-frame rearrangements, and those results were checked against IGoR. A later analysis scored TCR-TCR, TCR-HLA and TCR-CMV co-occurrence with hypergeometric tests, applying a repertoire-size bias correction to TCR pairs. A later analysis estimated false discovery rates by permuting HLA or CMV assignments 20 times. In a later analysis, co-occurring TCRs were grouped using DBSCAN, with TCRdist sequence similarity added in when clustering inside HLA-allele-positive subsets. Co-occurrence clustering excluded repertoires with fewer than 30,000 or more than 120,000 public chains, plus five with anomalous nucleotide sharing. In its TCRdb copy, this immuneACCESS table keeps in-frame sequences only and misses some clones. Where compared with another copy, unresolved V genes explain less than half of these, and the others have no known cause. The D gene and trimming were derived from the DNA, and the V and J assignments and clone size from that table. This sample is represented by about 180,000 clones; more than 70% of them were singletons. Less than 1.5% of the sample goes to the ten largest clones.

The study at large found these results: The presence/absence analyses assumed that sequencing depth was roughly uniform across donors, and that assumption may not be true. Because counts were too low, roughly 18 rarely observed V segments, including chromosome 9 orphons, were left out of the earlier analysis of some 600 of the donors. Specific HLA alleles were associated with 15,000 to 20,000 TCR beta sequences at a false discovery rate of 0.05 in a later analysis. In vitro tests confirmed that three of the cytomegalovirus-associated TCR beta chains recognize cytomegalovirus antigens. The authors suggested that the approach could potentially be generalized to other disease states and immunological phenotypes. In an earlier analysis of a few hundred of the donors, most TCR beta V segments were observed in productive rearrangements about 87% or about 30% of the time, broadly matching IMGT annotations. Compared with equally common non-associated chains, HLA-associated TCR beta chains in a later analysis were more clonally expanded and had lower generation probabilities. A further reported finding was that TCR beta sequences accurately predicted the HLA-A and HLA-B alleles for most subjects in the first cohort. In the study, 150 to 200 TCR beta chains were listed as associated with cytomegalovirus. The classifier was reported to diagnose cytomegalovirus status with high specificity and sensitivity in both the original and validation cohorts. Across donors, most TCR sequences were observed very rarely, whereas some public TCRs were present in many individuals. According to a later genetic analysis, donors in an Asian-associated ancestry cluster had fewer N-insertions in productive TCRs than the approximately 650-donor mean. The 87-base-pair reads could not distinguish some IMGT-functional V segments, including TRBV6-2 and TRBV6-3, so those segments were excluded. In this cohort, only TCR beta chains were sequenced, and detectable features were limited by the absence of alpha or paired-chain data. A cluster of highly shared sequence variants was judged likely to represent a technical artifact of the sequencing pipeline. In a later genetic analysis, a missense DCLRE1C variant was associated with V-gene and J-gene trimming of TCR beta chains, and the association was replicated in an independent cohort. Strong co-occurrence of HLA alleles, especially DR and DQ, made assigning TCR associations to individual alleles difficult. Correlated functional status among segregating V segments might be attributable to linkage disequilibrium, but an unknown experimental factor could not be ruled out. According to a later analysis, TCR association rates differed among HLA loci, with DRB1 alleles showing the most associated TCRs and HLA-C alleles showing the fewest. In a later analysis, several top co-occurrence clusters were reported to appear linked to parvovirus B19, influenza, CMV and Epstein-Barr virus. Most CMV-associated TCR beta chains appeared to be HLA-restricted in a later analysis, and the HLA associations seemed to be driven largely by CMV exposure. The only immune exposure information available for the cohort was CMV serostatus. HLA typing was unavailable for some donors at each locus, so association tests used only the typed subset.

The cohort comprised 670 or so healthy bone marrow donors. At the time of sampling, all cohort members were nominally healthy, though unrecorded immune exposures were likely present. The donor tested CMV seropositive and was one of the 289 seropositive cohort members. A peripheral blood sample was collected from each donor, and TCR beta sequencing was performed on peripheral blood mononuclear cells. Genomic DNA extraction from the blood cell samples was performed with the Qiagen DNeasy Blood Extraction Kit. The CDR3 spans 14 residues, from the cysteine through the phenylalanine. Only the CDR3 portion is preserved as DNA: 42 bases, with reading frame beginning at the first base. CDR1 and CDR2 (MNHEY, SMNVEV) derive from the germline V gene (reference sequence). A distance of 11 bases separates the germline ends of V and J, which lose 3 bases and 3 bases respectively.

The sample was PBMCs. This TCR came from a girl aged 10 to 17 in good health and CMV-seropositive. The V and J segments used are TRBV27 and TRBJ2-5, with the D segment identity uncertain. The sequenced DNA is TGTGCCAGCAGTTTCGGCGGAACCAAAGAGACCCAGTACTTC. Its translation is CASSFGGTKETQYF.